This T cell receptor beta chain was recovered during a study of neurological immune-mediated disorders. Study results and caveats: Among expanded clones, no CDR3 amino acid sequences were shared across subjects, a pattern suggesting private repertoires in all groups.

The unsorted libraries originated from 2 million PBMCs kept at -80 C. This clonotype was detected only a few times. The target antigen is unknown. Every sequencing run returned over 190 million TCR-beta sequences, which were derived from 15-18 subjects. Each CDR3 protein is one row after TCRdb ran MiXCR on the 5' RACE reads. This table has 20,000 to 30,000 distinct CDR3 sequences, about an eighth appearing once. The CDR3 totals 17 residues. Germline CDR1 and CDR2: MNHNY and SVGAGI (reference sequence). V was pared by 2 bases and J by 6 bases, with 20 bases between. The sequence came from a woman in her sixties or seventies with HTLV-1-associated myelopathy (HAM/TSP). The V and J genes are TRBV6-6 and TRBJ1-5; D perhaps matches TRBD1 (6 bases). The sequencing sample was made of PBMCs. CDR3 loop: CASSYERQDSRGQPQHF. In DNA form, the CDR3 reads TGTGCCAGCAGTTACGAGCGACAGGACAGTCGGGGTCAGCCCCAGCATTTT.